This T cell receptor beta chain was recovered during a study of T cell repertoires in cytomegalovirus infection. This clonotype was detected ten times or more. In TCRdb, the reads were re-called with MiXCR into one record per CDR3 protein. The table includes about 130,000 distinct CDR3 sequences, approximately 9.2% detected once. The J segment lost 10 bases and the V segment lost 3 bases, leaving 11 bases of the junction unmatched. CDR3 size: 16 residues. The germline CDR1 and CDR2 sequences are SEHNR and FQNEAQ (reference sequence). This chain joins TRBV7-9 and TRBJ2-1; 11 bases fit TRBD2. The sequenced sample consisted of PBMCs. The origin of this receptor is a human donor in good health (CMV status not recorded). Some clones in this sample may be carry-over from other donors' samples. The CDR3 loop is CASSFLAGGSPWEQFF. The CDR3 DNA reads TGTGCCAGCAGCTTCCTAGCGGGAGGCTCCCCCTGGGAGCAGTTCTTC.